These T cell receptor beta chains were read from a single sample in a study of shared clonotypes between healthy human individuals. Sequencing was performed with immunoSEQ multiplex PCR; in TCRdb, only in-frame clones are kept and a portion is missing. The sample lists approximately 350,000 clones, around 72% occurring once. The sample taken for sequencing was memory CD4+ T cells sorted from blood. These receptors were obtained from a man aged 25-40 years in good health. CDR3s include the opening cysteine and the closing phenylalanine or tryptophan. The order of the fields is V gene, J gene, D gene, clone size, CDR3 DNA, CDR3 protein. A D gene is named only where the DNA matches it firmly. A row's size may be missing; if present it is once, few, many or a size class.

V: TRBV5-1
J: TRBJ1-3
D: .
size: .
DNA: TGCGCCAGCAGCTTGGCCGGGGGCCCCGGAAACACCATATATTTT
CDR3: CASSLAGGPGNTIYF

V: TRBV7-9
J: TRBJ2-3
D: TRBD2
size: .
DNA: TGTGCCAGCAGCGAACGACTAGCGGGAGAGGGGGATACGCAGTATTTT
CDR3: CASSERLAGEGDTQYF

V: TRBV5-6
J: TRBJ2-4
D: TRBD2
size: .
DNA: TGTGCCAGCAGCAGGGCCGGGACTATCGACATTCAGTACTTC
CDR3: CASSRAGTIDIQYF

V: TRBV18
J: TRBJ1-2
D: .
size: .
DNA: TGTGCCAGCTCACCAGACTATGGCTACACCTTC
CDR3: CASSPDYGYTF

V: TRBV12-1
J: TRBJ2-5
D: .
size: .
DNA: TGTGCCAGCAGCCGCGAAAGCACTAGCGGGGACGATAGCGAGACCCAGTACTTC
CDR3: CASSRESTSGDDSETQYF

V: TRBV10-3
J: TRBJ2-7
D: TRBD1
size: few
DNA: TGTGCCATCAGTGACTCTACCGGGACAGGGAACTACGAGCAGTACTTC
CDR3: CAISDSTGTGNYEQYF

V: TRBV5-5
J: TRBJ1-2
D: .
size: .
DNA: TGTGCCAGCAGCTGGACAGCGGACTATGGCTACACCTTC
CDR3: CASSWTADYGYTF

V: TRBV4-1
J: TRBJ2-1
D: .
size: .
DNA: TGCGCCAGCAGCCAACACAATGAGCAGTTCTTC
CDR3: CASSQHNEQFF

V: TRBV10-1
J: TRBJ2-5
D: TRBD2
size: .
DNA: TGCGCCAACCGACTAGCCCCAGAGACCCAGTACTTC
CDR3: CANRLAPETQYF

V: TRBV19
J: TRBJ2-3
D: .
size: once
DNA: TGTGCCACCTCGGTGTCGGATACGCAGTATTTT
CDR3: CATSVSDTQYF

V: TRBV2
J: TRBJ2-1
D: .
size: once
DNA: TGTGCCAGCGGTACAGGGAATTGGAATGTTGAGCAGTTCTTC
CDR3: CASGTGNWNVEQFF

V: TRBV7-6
J: TRBJ2-2
D: .
size: .
DNA: TGTGCCAGCAGCTTTGGGCTAACGAACACCGGGGAGCTGTTTTTT
CDR3: CASSFGLTNTGELFF

V: TRBV5-4
J: TRBJ2-7
D: .
size: .
DNA: TGTGCCAGCAGCATAACAGACTACGAGCAGTACTTC
CDR3: CASSITDYEQYF

V: TRBV21-1
J: TRBJ2-7
D: .
size: .
DNA: TGTGCCAGCAGCAAAAGGTCCAGGGTAAACGAGCAGTACTTC
CDR3: CASSKRSRVNEQYF

V: TRBV7-2
J: TRBJ1-2
D: .
size: .
DNA: TGTGCCAGCAGCTTAAGTGAGGGAGGCTACACCTTC
CDR3: CASSLSEGGYTF

V: TRBV28
J: TRBJ2-4
D: .
size: few
DNA: TGTGCCAGCAGTTTAAGTGGAAGGTTTCCGAGCTTC
CDR3: CASSLSGRFPSF

V: TRBV20-1
J: TRBJ2-7
D: .
size: once
DNA: TGCAGTGCCGAGCAGATTTACGAGCAGTACTTC
CDR3: CSAEQIYEQYF

V: TRBV7-9
J: TRBJ2-2
D: TRBD1
size: .
DNA: TGTGCCAGCAGCCCCCGGGACAGGGGAACGAACACCGGGGAGCTGTTTTTT
CDR3: CASSPRDRGTNTGELFF

V: TRBV27
J: TRBJ2-7
D: TRBD2
size: .
DNA: TGTGCCAGCAGTGCACAACTAGCGGGAGCGGGCGAGCAGTACTTC
CDR3: CASSAQLAGAGEQYF

V: TRBV5-6
J: TRBJ2-3
D: .
size: .
DNA: TGTGCCAGCAGCTTGCGGGGGACAGATACGCAGTATTTT
CDR3: CASSLRGTDTQYF

V: TRBV10-3
J: TRBJ1-4
D: TRBD1
size: .
DNA: TGTGCCACCGGGACAGGGGGTTCCGGTGCGGGCGAAAAACTGTTTTTT
CDR3: CATGTGGSGAGEKLFF

V: TRBV21-1
J: TRBJ2-7
D: .
size: .
DNA: TGTGCCAGCAGCAAAGCACTAGCGGGAGTAGGTTCCTACGAGCAGTACTTC
CDR3: CASSKALAGVGSYEQYF

V: TRBV28
J: TRBJ1-4
D: .
size: .
DNA: TGTGCCAGCAGTTTATGGTCCTCAACTAATGAAAAACTGTTTTTT
CDR3: CASSLWSSTNEKLFF

V: TRBV5-6
J: TRBJ1-2
D: .
size: .
DNA: TGTGCCAGCAGCCCATCGAGTGGCTATGGCTACACCTTC
CDR3: CASSPSSGYGYTF

V: TRBV5-4
J: TRBJ1-1
D: TRBD1
size: .
DNA: TGTGCCAGCAGCTTGGCGCAGGGGGCCGCTGAAGCTTTCTTT
CDR3: CASSLAQGAAEAFF

V: TRBV10-2
J: TRBJ2-1
D: TRBD2
size: .
DNA: TGCGCCAGCAGTCGACTAGCGGGAGGGCAGAATGAGCAGTTCTTC
CDR3: CASSRLAGGQNEQFF

V: TRBV7-8
J: TRBJ2-1
D: .
size: .
DNA: TGTGCCAGCAGCTCCCTAAGTGGCGGGAATTACAATGAGCAGTTCTTC
CDR3: CASSSLSGGNYNEQFF

V: TRBV2
J: TRBJ2-3
D: TRBD2
size: once
DNA: TGTGCCAGCAGCCACGGGACTAAGGACACAGATACGCAGTATTTT
CDR3: CASSHGTKDTDTQYF

V: TRBV14
J: TRBJ2-1
D: .
size: many
DNA: TGTGCCAGCAGCCAGGTTGGCAGGGGCAATGAGCAGTTCTTC
CDR3: CASSQVGRGNEQFF

V: TRBV18
J: TRBJ1-2
D: .
size: .
DNA: TGTGCCAGCTCACCTTCTGGACGGAACTCGATTGTCTATGGCTACACCTTC
CDR3: CASSPSGRNSIVYGYTF

V: TRBV5-1
J: TRBJ2-7
D: .
size: once
DNA: TGCGCCAGCAGCTTGGCCGGATCATCCTACGAGCAGTACTTC
CDR3: CASSLAGSSYEQYF

V: TRBV12-2
J: TRBJ2-7
D: .
size: .
DNA: TGTGCAAGTCGCTGCAAACCGAGACAGTTCCCCTGTGAGCAGTACTTC
CDR3: CASRCKPRQFPCEQYF

V: TRBV7-9
J: TRBJ2-5
D: TRBD1
size: few
DNA: TGTGCCAGCAGCTTAGTGACAGGGTTGGGAGAGACCCAGTACTTC
CDR3: CASSLVTGLGETQYF